Listed here are 11 T cell receptor beta chains from one sample, sequenced in a study of blood T cell repertoires in COVID-19. Libraries were prepared by immunoSEQ multiplex PCR; TCRdb keeps only in-frame clonotypes and omits some of them. Found here are about 110,000 clones, roughly 88% of them singletons; the top ten hold nearly 0.85%. The sample was peripheral blood. Receptors originate from a woman between 70 and 85 years old with acute or convalescent COVID-19.

This clone has a handful of counts. V and J are TRBV3-1 (or the pseudogene TRBV3-2) and TRBJ2-7, with TRBD1 identical over 9 bases. CDR3 length: 13 amino acids. Germline CDR1 is LGHDT and CDR2 is YNNKEL (reference sequence). V shed 4 bases, J shed 11 bases, and the junction held 9 bases outside the gene matches. This CDR3 reads CASSLGQGTKKYF. The CDR3 region has the DNA TGTGCCAGCAGCCTGGGACAGGGAACGAAAAAGTACTTC.

The chain combines TRBV29-1 with TRBJ2-5, with TRBD2 identical over 11 bases. Germline-derived CDR1 and CDR2 are SQVTM and ANQGSEA. J gave up 5 bases and V 6 bases, and 23 bases lay outside the gene matches. The CDR3 is 19 amino acids. CDR3: CSVLTSTGRASGRRETQYF. The CDR3, as DNA: TGCAGCGTGTTAACCTCGACAGGGAGGGCTAGCGGGAGGCGGGAGACCCAGTACTTC.

This chain uses TRBV5-4 with TRBJ1-5; TRBD1 agrees at 8 bases. In germline, CDR1 is SGHNT, CDR2 YYREEE (reference sequence). With V trimmed by 4 bases and J by 5 bases, 2 bases remained unmatched. The CDR3 covers 13 residues. The CDR3 loop is CASSTDRDQPQHF. The CDR3 DNA reads as TGTGCCAGCAGCACGGACAGGGATCAGCCCCAGCATTTT.

The chain has TRBV2 and TRBJ2-7; possible D gene TRBD2, 5 bases. Germline V gene data show CDR1 as SNHLY and CDR2 as FYNNEI. This CDR3 contains 14 residues. Trimming cost V 4 bases and J 0 bases, with 10 bases left between them. The CDR3 sequence is CASSVSGSSYEQYF. The CDR3 DNA is TGTGCCAGCAGTGTGAGCGGTTCCTCCTACGAGCAGTACTTC.

This clone was observed a handful of times. This sequence joins TRBV10-2 and TRBJ2-1; 12 nucleotides align to TRBD2. The CDR3 totals 14 residues. The V gene's germline CDR1 is WSHSY and CDR2 SAAADI. Losses at the gene ends were 8 bases for V and 7 bases for J; bases not matched to a gene: 6. DNA for the CDR3: TGCGCCAGCGTCGGACTAGCGGGAAGTAATGAGCAGTTCTTC. Residues: CASVGLAGSNEQFF.

This clone came up a few times. Other DNA sequences in this specimen translate into the identical CDR3. This sequence joins TRBV5-1 and TRBJ1-1; TRBD1 is a possible D gene (6 bases). V lost 5 bases and J lost 1, with 9 bases in between. Germline assignment: CDR1 SGHRS and CDR2 YFSETQ. The CDR3 extends over 13 amino acids. The CDR3 region is CASREGGNTEAFF. For the CDR3, the DNA is TGCGCCAGCAGGGAAGGGGGGAACACTGAAGCTTTCTTT. The full variable domain, its missing parts supplied by reference TRBV5-1 and TRBJ1-1, is KAGVTQTPRYLIKTRGQQVTLSCSPISGHRSVSWYQQTPGQGLQFLFEYFSETQRNKGNFPGRFSGRQFSNSRSEMNVSTLELGDSALYLCASREGGNTEAFFGQGTRLTVV.

J is TRBJ2-3 and V is TRBV9; maybe TRBD2 (5 bases). Per the germline V gene, CDR1 is SGDLS and CDR2 is YYNGEE. V lost 4 bases to trimming and J lost 0 bases, with 15 bases between them. This CDR3 contains 16 residues. The CDR3 sequence is CASSLHAGLSTDTQYF. In nucleotides, the CDR3 is TGTGCCAGCAGCCTTCATGCCGGACTGAGCACAGATACGCAGTATTTT.

The chain has TRBV28 and TRBJ1-6; 8 bases fit TRBD1. The J segment lost 9 bases and the V segment lost 6 bases, leaving 13 bases of the junction unmatched. The CDR3 is made up of 16 amino acids. Per germline, CDR1 MDHEN and CDR2 SYDVKM. CDR3 DNA sequence: TGTGCCAGCAGCCAGGGGCGGGCAGGGGGCGGTTCACCCCTCCACTTT. Its protein product is CASSQGRAGGGSPLHF. The variable domain in full, with the rest retrieved from reference TRBV28 and TRBJ1-6, is DVKVTQSSRYLVKRTGEKVFLECVQDMDHENMFWYRQDPGLGLRLIYFSYDVKMKEKGDIPEGYSVSREKKERFSLILESASTNQTSMYLCASSQGRAGGGSPLHFGNGTRLTVT.

This chain joins TRBV28 and TRBJ2-3, with D possibly being TRBD1 (6 bases). Germline CDR1 MDHEN, CDR2 SYDVKM. This CDR3 is 15 amino acids long. V lost 7 bases to trimming and J lost 3 bases, with 17 bases between them. CDR3 sequence reads: CASNPQGIKTDTQYF. The CDR3 region has the DNA TGTGCCAGCAACCCCCAGGGGATAAAAACAGATACGCAGTATTTT.

This chain links TRBV7-2 with TRBJ2-3; 9 bases align to TRBD2. From germline, CDR1 is SGHTA and CDR2 FQGNSA. The CDR3 covers 14 residues. Trimming removed 7 bases from V and 5 bases from J; junction bases left unmatched: 7. In DNA form, the CDR3 reads TGTGCCAGCAACCGCGGGGGGGCCGAAGATACGCAGTATTTT. Protein: CASNRGGAEDTQYF.

The gene calls are TRBV9 and TRBJ2-1; D uncertain. This CDR3 is 14 amino acids long. The germline V gene encodes CDR1 SGDLS and CDR2 YYNGEE. Trimming shortened V by 0 bases and J by 4 bases, and 8 bases separated the two germline ends. The CDR3 DNA is TGTGCCAGCAGCGTAGGTAGTACTTACAATGAGCAGTTCTTC. It translates to CASSVGSTYNEQFF.